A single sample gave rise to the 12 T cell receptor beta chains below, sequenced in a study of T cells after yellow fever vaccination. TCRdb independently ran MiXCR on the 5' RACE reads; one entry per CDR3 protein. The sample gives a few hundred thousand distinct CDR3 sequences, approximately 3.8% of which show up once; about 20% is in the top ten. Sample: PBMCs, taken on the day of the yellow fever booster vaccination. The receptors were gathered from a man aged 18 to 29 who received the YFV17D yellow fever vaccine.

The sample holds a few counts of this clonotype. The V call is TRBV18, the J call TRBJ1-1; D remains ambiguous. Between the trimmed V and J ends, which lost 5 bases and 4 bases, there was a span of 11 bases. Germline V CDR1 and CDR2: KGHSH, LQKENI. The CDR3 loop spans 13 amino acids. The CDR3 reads CASSDAISTEAFF. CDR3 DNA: TGTGCCAGCTCAGACGCAATTAGCACTGAAGCTTTCTTT.

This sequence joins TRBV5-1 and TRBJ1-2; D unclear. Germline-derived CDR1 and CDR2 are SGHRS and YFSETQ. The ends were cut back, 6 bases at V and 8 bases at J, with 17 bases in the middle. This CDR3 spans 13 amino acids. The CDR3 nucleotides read TGCGCCAGCACCCCGGCAGTTTCTGCCGGCTACACCTTC. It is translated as CASTPAVSAGYTF. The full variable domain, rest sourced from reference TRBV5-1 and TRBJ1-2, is KAGVTQTPRYLIKTRGQQVTLSCSPISGHRSVSWYQQTPGQGLQFLFEYFSETQRNKGNFPGRFSGRQFSNSRSEMNVSTLELGDSALYLCASTPAVSAGYTFGSGTRLTVV.

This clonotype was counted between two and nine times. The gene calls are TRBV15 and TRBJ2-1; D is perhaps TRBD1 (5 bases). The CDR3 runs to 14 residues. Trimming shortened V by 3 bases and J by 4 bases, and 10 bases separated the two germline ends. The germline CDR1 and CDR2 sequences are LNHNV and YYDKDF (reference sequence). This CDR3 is CATSRTVQYNEQFF. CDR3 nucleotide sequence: TGTGCCACCAGCAGGACAGTCCAATACAATGAGCAGTTCTTC.

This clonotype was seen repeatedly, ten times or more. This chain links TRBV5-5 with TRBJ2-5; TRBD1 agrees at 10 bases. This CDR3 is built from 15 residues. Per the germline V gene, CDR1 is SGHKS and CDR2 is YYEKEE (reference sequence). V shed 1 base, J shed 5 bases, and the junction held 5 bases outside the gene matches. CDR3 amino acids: CASSLTTGGGETQYF. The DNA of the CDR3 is TGTGCCAGCAGCTTGACGACAGGGGGCGGGGAGACCCAGTACTTC.

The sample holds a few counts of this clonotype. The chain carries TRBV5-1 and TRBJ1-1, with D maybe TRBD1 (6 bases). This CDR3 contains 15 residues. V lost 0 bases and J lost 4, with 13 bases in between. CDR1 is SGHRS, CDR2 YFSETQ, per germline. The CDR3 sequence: CASSLDDGGRTEAFF. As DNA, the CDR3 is TGCGCCAGCAGCTTGGACGACGGGGGCCGCACTGAAGCTTTCTTT.

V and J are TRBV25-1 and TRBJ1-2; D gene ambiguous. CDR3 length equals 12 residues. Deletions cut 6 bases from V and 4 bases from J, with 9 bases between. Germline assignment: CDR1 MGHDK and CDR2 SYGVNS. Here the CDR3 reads CASSPGVYGYTF. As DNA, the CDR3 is TGTGCCAGCAGCCCGGGCGTCTATGGCTACACCTTC.

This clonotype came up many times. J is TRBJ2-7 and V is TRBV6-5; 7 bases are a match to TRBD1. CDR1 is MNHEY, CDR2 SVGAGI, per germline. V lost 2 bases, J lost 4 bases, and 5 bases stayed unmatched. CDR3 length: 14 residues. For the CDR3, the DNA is TGTGCCAGCAGTTACGGCGCAGGGGGATACGAGCAGTACGTC. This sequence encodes CASSYGAGGYEQYV.

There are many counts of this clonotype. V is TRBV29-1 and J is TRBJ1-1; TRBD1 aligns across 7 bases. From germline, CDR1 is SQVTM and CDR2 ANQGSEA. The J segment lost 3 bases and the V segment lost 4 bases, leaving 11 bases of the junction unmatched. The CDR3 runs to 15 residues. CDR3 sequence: CSVATTGRLDTEAFF. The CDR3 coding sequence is TGCAGCGTTGCCACGACAGGGCGGTTGGACACTGAAGCTTTCTTT.

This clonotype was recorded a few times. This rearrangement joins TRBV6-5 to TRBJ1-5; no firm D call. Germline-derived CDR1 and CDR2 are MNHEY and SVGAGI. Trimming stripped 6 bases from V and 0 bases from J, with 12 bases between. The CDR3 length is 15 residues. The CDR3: CASRKKIYSNQPQHF. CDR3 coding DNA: TGTGCCAGCAGGAAGAAAATATATAGCAATCAGCCCCAGCATTTT.

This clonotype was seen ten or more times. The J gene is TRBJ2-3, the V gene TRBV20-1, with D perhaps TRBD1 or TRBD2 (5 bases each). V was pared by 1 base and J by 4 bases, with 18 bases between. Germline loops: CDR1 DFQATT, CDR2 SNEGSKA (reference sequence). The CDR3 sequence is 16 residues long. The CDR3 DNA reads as TGCAGTGCTAGAGTTTTGGGACGTTTGAGGGCAGATACGCAGTATTTT. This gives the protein CSARVLGRLRADTQYF.

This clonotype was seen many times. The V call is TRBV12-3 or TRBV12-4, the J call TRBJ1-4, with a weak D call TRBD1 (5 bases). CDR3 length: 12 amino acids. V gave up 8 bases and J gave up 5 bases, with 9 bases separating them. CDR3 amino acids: CASAGENEKLFF. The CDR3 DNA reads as TGTGCCAGCGCGGGGGAGAATGAAAAACTGTTTTTT.

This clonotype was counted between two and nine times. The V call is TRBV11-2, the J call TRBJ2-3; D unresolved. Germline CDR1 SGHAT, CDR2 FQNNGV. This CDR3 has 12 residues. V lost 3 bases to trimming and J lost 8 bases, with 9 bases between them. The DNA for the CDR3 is TGTGCCAGCAGCTTCCCGTCCGGTACGCAGTATTTT. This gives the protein CASSFPSGTQYF.